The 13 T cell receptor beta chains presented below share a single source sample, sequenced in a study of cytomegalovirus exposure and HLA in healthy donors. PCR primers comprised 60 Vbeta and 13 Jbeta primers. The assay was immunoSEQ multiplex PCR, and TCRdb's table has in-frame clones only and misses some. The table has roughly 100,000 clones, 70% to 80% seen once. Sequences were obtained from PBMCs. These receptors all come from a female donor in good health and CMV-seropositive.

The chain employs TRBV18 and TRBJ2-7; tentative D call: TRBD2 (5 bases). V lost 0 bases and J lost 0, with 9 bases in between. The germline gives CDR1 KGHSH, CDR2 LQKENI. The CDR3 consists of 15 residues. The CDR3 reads CASSPPVAHSYEQYF. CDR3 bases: TGTGCCAGCTCACCACCAGTAGCGCACTCCTACGAGCAGTACTTC.

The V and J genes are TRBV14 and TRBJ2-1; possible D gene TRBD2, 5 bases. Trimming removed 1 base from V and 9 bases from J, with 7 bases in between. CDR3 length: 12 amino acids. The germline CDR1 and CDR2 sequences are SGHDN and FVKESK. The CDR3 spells CASSQAEGEQFF. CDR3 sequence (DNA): TGTGCCAGCAGCCAAGCCGAGGGTGAGCAGTTCTTC.

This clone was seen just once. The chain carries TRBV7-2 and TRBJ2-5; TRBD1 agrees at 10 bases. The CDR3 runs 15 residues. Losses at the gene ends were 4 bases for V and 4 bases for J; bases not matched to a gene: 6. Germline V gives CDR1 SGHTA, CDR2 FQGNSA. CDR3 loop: CASSSWTGGAETQYF. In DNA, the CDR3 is TGTGCCAGCAGCTCTTGGACAGGGGGTGCAGAGACCCAGTACTTC. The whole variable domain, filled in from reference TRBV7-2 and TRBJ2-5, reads GAGVSQSPSNKVTEKGKDVELRCDPISGHTALYWYRQSLGQGLEFLIYFQGNSAPDKSGLPSDRFSAERTGGSVSTLTIQRTQQEDSAVYLCASSSWTGGAETQYFGPGTRLLVL.

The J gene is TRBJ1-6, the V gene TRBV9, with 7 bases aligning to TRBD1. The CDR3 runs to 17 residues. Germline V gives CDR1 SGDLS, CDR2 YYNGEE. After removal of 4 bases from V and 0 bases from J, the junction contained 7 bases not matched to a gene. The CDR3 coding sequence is TGTGCCAGCAGCTCCCGGACAGGAGGCTCCTATAATTCACCCCTCCACTTT. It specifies CASSSRTGGSYNSPLHF.

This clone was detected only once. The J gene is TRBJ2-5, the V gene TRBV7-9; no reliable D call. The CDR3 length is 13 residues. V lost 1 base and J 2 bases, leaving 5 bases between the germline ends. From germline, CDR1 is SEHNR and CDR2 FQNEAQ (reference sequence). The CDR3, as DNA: TGTGCCAGCAGCTTAGTGCGGCAAGAGACCCAGTACTTC. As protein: CASSLVRQETQYF.

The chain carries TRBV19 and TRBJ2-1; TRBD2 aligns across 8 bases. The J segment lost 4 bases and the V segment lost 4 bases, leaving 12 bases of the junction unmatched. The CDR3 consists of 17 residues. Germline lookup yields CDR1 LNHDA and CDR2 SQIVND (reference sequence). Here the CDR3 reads CASSNSLSGTSYNEQFF. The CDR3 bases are TGTGCCAGTAGTAACAGCCTTTCCGGGACTAGTTACAATGAGCAGTTCTTC.

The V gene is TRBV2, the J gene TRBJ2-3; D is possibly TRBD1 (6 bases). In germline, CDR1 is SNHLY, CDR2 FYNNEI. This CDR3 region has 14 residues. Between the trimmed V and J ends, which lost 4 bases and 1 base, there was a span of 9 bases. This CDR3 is CASSGQVRTDTQYF. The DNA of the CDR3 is TGTGCCAGCAGTGGACAGGTCCGCACAGATACGCAGTATTTT. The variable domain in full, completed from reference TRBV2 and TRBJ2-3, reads EPEVTQTPSHQVTQMGQEVILRCVPISNHLYFYWYRQILGQKVEFLVSFYNNEISEKSEIFDDQFSVERPDGSNFTLKIRSTKLEDSAMYFCASSGQVRTDTQYFGPGTRLTVL.

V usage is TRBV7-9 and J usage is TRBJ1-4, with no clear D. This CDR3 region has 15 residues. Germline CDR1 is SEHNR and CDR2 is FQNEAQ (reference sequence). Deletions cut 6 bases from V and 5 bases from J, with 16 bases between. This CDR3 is CASSYAGAGNEKLFF. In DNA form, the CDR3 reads TGTGCCAGCAGTTACGCCGGAGCCGGGAATGAAAAACTGTTTTTT.

CDR3: CASSLVSRGGRDTQYF. Here the CDR3 DNA reads TGTGCCAGCAGCTTAGTTTCACGGGGGGGCCGAGATACGCAGTATTTT. The rearrangement uses TRBV7-8 and TRBJ2-3; 8 bases are a match to TRBD2. V gave up 1 base and J gave up 5 bases; unmatched junction bases: 8. CDR1 is SGHVS, CDR2 FQNEAQ, per germline. The CDR3 is 16 amino acids.

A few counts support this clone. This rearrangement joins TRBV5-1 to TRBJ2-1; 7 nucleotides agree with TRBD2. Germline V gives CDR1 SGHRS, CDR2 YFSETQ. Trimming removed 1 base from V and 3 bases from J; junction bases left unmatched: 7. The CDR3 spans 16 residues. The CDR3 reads CASSLQSSGYYNEQFF. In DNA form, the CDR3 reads TGCGCCAGCAGCTTGCAGTCTAGCGGCTACTACAATGAGCAGTTCTTC.

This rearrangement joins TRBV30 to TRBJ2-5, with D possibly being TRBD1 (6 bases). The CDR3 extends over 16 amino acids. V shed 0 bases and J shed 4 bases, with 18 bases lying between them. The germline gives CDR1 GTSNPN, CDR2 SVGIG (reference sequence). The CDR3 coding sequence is TGTGCCTGGAGTGTCTTAGGCTCGGGCAGGGGAGAGACCCAGTACTTC. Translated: CAWSVLGSGRGETQYF.

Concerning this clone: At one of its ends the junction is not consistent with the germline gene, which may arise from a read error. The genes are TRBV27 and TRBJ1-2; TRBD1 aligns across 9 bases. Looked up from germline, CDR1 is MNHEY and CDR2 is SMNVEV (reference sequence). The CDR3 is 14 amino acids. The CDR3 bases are TGTGCCAGTAGTTCCCGGGACAGGGTATATGGCTACACCTTC. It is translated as CASSSRDRVYGYTF.

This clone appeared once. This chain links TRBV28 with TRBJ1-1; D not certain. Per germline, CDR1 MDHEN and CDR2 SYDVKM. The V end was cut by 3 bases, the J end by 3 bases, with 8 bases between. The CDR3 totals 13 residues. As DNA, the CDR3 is TGTGCCAGCAGTTTGGGCAGTCACACTGAAGCTTTCTTT. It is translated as CASSLGSHTEAFF.